Listed here are 9 T cell receptor beta chains from one sample, sequenced in a study of control samples from healthy donors and cancer patients. Generated by immunoSEQ multiplex PCR, the TCRdb table keeps only in-frame clones and is missing some. The sample consists of about 70,000 clones, around 82% of them appearing once. Sequenced: blood. The receptors were sampled from a man aged 45 to 65 in good health.

The J gene is TRBJ2-3, the V gene TRBV7-2; D may correspond to TRBD1 or TRBD2 (5 bases each). Germline V gene sequence: CDR1 SGHTA, CDR2 FQGNSA. V lost 6 bases and J lost 2, with 15 bases in between. This CDR3 is built from 15 residues. Here the CDR3 DNA reads TGTGCCAGCAGTTCCGGGACGGGGTACACAGATACGCAGTATTTT. This sequence encodes CASSSGTGYTDTQYF.

The chain carries TRBV12-3 or TRBV12-4 and TRBJ2-1; no reliable D call. The ends were cut back, 1 base at V and 6 bases at J, with 7 bases in the middle. The CDR3 runs 13 residues. CDR3 protein: CASSLGSLNEQFF. In nucleotides, the CDR3 is TGTGCCAGCAGTTTAGGCTCTCTCAATGAGCAGTTCTTC.

This chain uses TRBV7-2 with TRBJ2-3, with TRBD2 matching over 8 bases. Germline CDR1 SGHTA, CDR2 FQGNSA. Trimming cost V 1 base and J 2 bases; bases outside gene matches: 2. The CDR3 loop spans 15 amino acids. In DNA, the CDR3 is TGTGCCAGCAGCTTAGACGGGGGGGCCACAGATACGCAGTATTTT. Protein product: CASSLDGGATDTQYF.

The gene calls are TRBV7-3 and TRBJ2-2; D is ambiguous. CDR1 and CDR2 from the germline V gene are SGHTA and FQGTGA. V lost 1 base, J lost 6 bases, and 6 bases lay in between. The CDR3 is 13 amino acids. The CDR3 reads CASSLNQAGELFF. Written as DNA, the CDR3 is TGTGCCAGCAGCTTAAACCAGGCCGGGGAGCTGTTTTTT.

CDR3 in DNA: TGTGCCACCAGTGACCCTATGGGTAGCGGGAGCCACAATGAGCAGTTCTTC. Amino acid sequence: CATSDPMGSGSHNEQFF. The rearrangement uses TRBV24-1 and TRBJ2-1, with 9 bases identical to TRBD2. Germline V gene sequence: CDR1 KGHDR, CDR2 SFDVKD. V lost 4 bases to trimming and J lost 5 bases; unmatched junction nucleotides: 11. This CDR3 is built from 17 residues.

The chain carries TRBV28 and TRBJ1-2; a possible D gene is TRBD1 (5 bases). The V end was cut by 4 bases, the J end by 5 bases, with 26 bases between. The CDR3 covers 18 residues. Germline V gene data show CDR1 as MDHEN and CDR2 as SYDVKM. DNA of the CDR3: TGTGCCAGCAGTTCCCAGCCCGGTGGCAGGGACCAGGGTTATGGCTACACCTTC. Protein sequence: CASSSQPGGRDQGYGYTF.

The V call is TRBV28, the J call TRBJ1-3; tentatively, D is TRBD1 (6 bases). V lost 6 bases and J 0 bases, leaving 21 bases between the germline ends. Germline V gene data show CDR1 as MDHEN and CDR2 as SYDVKM. The CDR3 contains 18 residues. The CDR3 loop reads CASSQTGGHGLSGNTIYF. CDR3 DNA sequence: TGTGCCAGCAGCCAGACGGGGGGACACGGACTCTCTGGAAACACCATATATTTT.

The chain has TRBV12-2 and TRBJ1-2; the table's TRBD1 call for D was not verified on the DNA. TRBV12-2 is flagged as a pseudogene. There are 15 residues in the CDR3. The CDR3, as DNA: TGTGCAAGTCGCTCCTGGGACACCGATAACTATGGCTACACCTTC. This gives the protein CASRSWDTDNYGYTF.

This rearrangement joins TRBV9 to TRBJ2-3; TRBD2 matches at 12 bases. After removal of 4 bases from V and 4 bases from J, the junction contained 7 bases not matched to a gene. Germline CDR1 and CDR2: SGDLS and YYNGEE. The CDR3 extends over 16 amino acids. The CDR3 DNA reads as TGTGCCAGCAGCTCCCGACTAGCGGGAGATTCAGATACGCAGTATTTT. This gives the protein CASSSRLAGDSDTQYF.